This is a list of T cell receptor beta chains from one sample in a study of blood T cell repertoires in COVID-19. Sequencing was performed with immunoSEQ multiplex PCR; in TCRdb, only in-frame clones are kept and a portion is missing. The sample holds roughly 200,000 clones, more than 70% seen once. Sequencing was carried out using peripheral blood. These receptor sequences come from a man aged 35 to 55 with active or convalescent COVID-19. Both conserved end residues are part of each CDR3. A D gene is named only where the DNA matches it firmly. Not every row has a clone size; where given, it reads once, few, many or a size class.

>.|TRBD1|TRBV2|TRBJ1-4
TGTGCCAGCAACCGGGGACAGAGGGAGGAAAAACTGTTTTTT
CASNRGQREEKLFF
>.|.|TRBV7-9|TRBJ2-1
TGTGCCAGCAGTCCAGGAAGAGATAAGCAGTTCTTC
CASSPGRDKQFF
>.|TRBD1|TRBV5-1|TRBJ2-2
TGCGCCAGCAGTGGGACAGCGAACACCGGGGAGCTGTTTTTT
CASSGTANTGELFF
>.|TRBD1|TRBV7-2|TRBJ2-5
TGTGCCAGCAGCCCCGGTGGGACAGGGGAAGAGACCCAGTACTTC
CASSPGGTGEETQYF
>.|.|TRBV7-6|TRBJ2-7
TGTGCCAGCAGCTTAGGTTTCCCAACAGAGACCTCCTACGAGCAGTACTTC
CASSLGFPTETSYEQYF
>once|TRBD1|TRBV7-9|TRBJ2-5
TGTGCCAGCAGCTTCCGACAGGGTCAAGGGACCCAGTACTTC
CASSFRQGQGTQYF
>.|TRBD1|TRBV24-1|TRBJ1-5
TGTGCCACCACCGGAAGACAGGGGGGCAATCAGCCCCAGCATTTT
CATTGRQGGNQPQHF
>.|.|TRBV6-4|TRBJ2-2
TGTGCCAGCAGTTTTCAGGGGGGCGCCGGGGAGCTGTTTTTT
CASSFQGGAGELFF
>few|.|TRBV5-1|TRBJ1-1
TGCGCCAGCAGCCGCCCCGGGGGCACTGAAGCTTTCTTT
CASSRPGGTEAFF
>.|.|TRBV7-9|TRBJ1-2
TGTGCCAGCAGCTTAGCGAATAGTGGCTACACCTTC
CASSLANSGYTF
>.|.|TRBV7-2|TRBJ1-1
TGTGCCAGCAGCCCACAGGATCGGCCGAACACTGAAGCTTTCTTT
CASSPQDRPNTEAFF
>.|.|TRBV19|TRBJ1-1
TGTGCCAGTAGTCCAGGGGAGGGTGGCACTGAAGCTTTCTTT
CASSPGEGGTEAFF
>.|TRBD2|TRBV7-3|TRBJ2-5
TGTGCCAGCAGCCCCGGGACTAGCGGGGAACAAGAGACCCAGTACTTC
CASSPGTSGEQETQYF
>.|TRBD1|TRBV6-2/TRBV6-3|TRBJ2-2
TGTGCCAGCAGTTCCAAAAGACAGGGGCACACCGGGGAGCTGTTTTTT
CASSSKRQGHTGELFF
>.|TRBD2|TRBV14|TRBJ2-3
TGTGCCAGCAGCCGAGGACTAGCGGGGTATTTTTACACAGATACGCAGTATTTT
CASSRGLAGYFYTDTQYF
>.|.|TRBV9|TRBJ2-2
TGTGCCAGCAGCCCTTACACTCCAGGTACCGGGGAGCTGTTTTTT
CASSPYTPGTGELFF
>.|TRBD1|TRBV3-1/TRBV3-2|TRBJ2-5
TGTGCCAGCAGCCAGGGACAGGGGGCAGAGACCCAGTACTTC
CASSQGQGAETQYF
>.|.|TRBV11-2|TRBJ1-1
TGTGCCAGCAGCTTAGATCGGGGGAAAACTGAAGCTTTCTTT
CASSLDRGKTEAFF
>few|TRBD1|TRBV19|TRBJ2-7
TGTGCCAGTAGTATAAGGACAGGGGCCTACGAGCAGTACTTC
CASSIRTGAYEQYF
>.|.|TRBV19|TRBJ1-1
TGTGCCAGTAGTATTGTAGGGGGGGTGACTGAAGCTTTCTTT
CASSIVGGVTEAFF
>.|.|TRBV12-5|TRBJ1-2
TGTGCTAGTGGTTTACAGGGTAACTATGGCTACACCTTC
CASGLQGNYGYTF
>.|.|TRBV30|TRBJ2-1
TGTGCCTGGAGTTACGGGACACTTACCTACAATGAGCAGTTCTTC
CAWSYGTLTYNEQFF
>.|TRBD2|TRBV20-1|TRBJ2-3
TGCAGTGCTAGTAGTGGGGGGGTTACAGATACGCAGTATTTT
CSASSGGVTDTQYF
>.|.|TRBV28|TRBJ1-4
TGTGCCAGCTGGGGCGGGGCCGGCGCGGAAAAACTGTTTTTT
CASWGGAGAEKLFF
>.|TRBD1|TRBV2|TRBJ2-2
TGTGCCAGCAGTTCCCGGGACAGGGGCCCCGGGGAGCTGTTTTTT
CASSSRDRGPGELFF
>few|.|TRBV7-9|TRBJ2-7
TGTGCCAGCAGCTTAATGGGCCGGGAAATCGTCTACGAGCAGTACTTC
CASSLMGREIVYEQYF
>.|.|TRBV9|TRBJ1-1
TGTGCCAGCAGCACCAGACCGACAGGAACTGAAGCTTTCTTT
CASSTRPTGTEAFF
>.|.|TRBV9|TRBJ2-1
TGTGCCAGCAGCGTAATGGCGGGGTTTTACAATGAGCAGTTCTTC
CASSVMAGFYNEQFF
>.|.|TRBV5-1|TRBJ1-2
TGCGCCAGCAGCCTAGACGACGGCTATGGAGGCTACACCTTC
CASSLDDGYGGYTF
>.|TRBD1|TRBV6-1|TRBJ1-3
TGTGCCAGCAGTGAACAGGGGGCTCGGAACACCATATATTTT
CASSEQGARNTIYF
>.|.|TRBV21-1|TRBJ2-2
TGTGCCAGCAGCAAGTGTGGGACTACGGCCGGGGAGCTGTTTTTT
CASSKCGTTAGELFF
>.|TRBD2|TRBV10-3|TRBJ2-3
TGTGCCATCAAGGCTAGCGGGGGGGATACGCAGTATTTT
CAIKASGGDTQYF
>.|.|TRBV9|TRBJ1-4
TGTGCCAGCAGCGTAGGGCCGCCACAAAGGGGGGAAAAACTGTTTTTT
CASSVGPPQRGEKLFF
>.|TRBD2|TRBV7-9|TRBJ2-1
TGTGCCAGCAGCTTACTTGGGAGCGGGGGAACCTACAATGAGCAGTTCTTC
CASSLLGSGGTYNEQFF
>.|.|TRBV19|TRBJ1-1
TGTGCCAGTAGGGAAAAGACAGTGAACACTGAAGCTTTCTTT
CASREKTVNTEAFF
>few|.|TRBV6-2/TRBV6-3|TRBJ2-1
TGTGCCAGCACCCCTTTGGGAGCGAATGAGCAGTTCTTC
CASTPLGANEQFF
>.|TRBD2|TRBV29-1|TRBJ2-1
TGCAGCGTGGGGGGGAGCCCCTACAATGAGCAGTTCTTC
CSVGGSPYNEQFF